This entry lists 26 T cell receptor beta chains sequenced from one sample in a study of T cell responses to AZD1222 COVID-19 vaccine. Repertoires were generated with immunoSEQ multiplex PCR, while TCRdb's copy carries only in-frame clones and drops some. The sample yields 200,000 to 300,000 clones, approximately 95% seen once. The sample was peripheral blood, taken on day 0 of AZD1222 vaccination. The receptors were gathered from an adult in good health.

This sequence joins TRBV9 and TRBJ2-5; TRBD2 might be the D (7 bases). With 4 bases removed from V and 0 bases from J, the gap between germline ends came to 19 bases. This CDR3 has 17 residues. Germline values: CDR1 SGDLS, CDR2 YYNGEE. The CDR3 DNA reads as TGTGCCAGCAGCAGAGAAGGGGGGGGCCCCTACCAAGAGACCCAGTACTTC. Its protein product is CASSREGGGPYQETQYF.

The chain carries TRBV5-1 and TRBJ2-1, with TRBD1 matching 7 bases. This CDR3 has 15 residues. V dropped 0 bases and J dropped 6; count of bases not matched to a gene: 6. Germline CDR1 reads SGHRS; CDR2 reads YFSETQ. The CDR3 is CASSLGGQTFNEQFF. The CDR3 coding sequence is TGCGCCAGCAGCTTGGGGGGACAGACTTTCAATGAGCAGTTCTTC.

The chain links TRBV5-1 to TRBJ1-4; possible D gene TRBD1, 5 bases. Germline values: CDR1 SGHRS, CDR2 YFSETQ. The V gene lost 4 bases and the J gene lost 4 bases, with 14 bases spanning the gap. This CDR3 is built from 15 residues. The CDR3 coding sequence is TGCGCCAGCAGCGGGACCGGGACCGATAATGAAAAACTGTTTTTT. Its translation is CASSGTGTDNEKLFF.

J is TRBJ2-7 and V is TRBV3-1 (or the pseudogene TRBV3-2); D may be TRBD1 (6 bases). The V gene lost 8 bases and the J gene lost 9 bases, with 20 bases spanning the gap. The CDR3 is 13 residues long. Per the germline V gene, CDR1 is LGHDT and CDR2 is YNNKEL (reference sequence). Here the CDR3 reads CASAGAGTMRQYF. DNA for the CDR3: TGTGCCAGCGCAGGCGCCGGGACAATGCGGCAGTACTTC.

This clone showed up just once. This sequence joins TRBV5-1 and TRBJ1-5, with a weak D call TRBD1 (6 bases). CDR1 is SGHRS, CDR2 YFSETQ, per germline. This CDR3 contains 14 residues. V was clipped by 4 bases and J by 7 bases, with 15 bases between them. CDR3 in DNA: TGCGCCAGCAGCGTGACACTGGGGGCCCAGCCCCAGCATTTT. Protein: CASSVTLGAQPQHF. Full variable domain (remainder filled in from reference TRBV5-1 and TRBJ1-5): KAGVTQTPRYLIKTRGQQVTLSCSPISGHRSVSWYQQTPGQGLQFLFEYFSETQRNKGNFPGRFSGRQFSNSRSEMNVSTLELGDSALYLCASSVTLGAQPQHFGDGTRLSIL.

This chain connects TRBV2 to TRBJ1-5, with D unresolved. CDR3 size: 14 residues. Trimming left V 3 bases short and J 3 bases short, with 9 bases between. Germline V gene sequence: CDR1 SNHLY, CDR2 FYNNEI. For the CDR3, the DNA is TGTGCCAGCAGTGAGGGAGCCCCCAATCAGCCCCAGCATTTT. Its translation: CASSEGAPNQPQHF.

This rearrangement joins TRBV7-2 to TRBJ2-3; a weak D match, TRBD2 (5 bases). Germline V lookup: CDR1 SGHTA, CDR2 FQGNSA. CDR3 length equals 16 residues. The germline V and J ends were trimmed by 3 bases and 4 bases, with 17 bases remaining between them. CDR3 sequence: CASSFGARYSADTQYF. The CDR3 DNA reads TGTGCCAGCAGCTTCGGTGCCCGATATAGCGCAGATACGCAGTATTTT. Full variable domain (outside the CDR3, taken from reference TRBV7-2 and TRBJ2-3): GAGVSQSPSNKVTEKGKDVELRCDPISGHTALYWYRQSLGQGLEFLIYFQGNSAPDKSGLPSDRFSAERTGGSVSTLTIQRTQQEDSAVYLCASSFGARYSADTQYFGPGTRLTVL.

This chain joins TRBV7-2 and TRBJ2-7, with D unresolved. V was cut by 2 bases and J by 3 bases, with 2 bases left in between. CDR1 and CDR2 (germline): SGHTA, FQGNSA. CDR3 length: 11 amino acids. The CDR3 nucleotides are TGTGCCAGCAGCTTATACTACGAGCAGTACTTC. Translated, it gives CASSLYYEQYF. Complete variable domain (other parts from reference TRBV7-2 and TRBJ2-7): GAGVSQSPSNKVTEKGKDVELRCDPISGHTALYWYRQSLGQGLEFLIYFQGNSAPDKSGLPSDRFSAERTGGSVSTLTIQRTQQEDSAVYLCASSLYYEQYFGPGTRLTVT.

CDR3 in DNA: TGTGCCAGCAGCCCCATGCGGGGGGTCTACAATGAGCAGTTCTTC. Residues: CASSPMRGVYNEQFF. The rearrangement links TRBV7-9 to TRBJ2-1; 8 bases are a match to TRBD2. The germline V gene has CDR1 SEHNR and CDR2 FQNEAQ (reference sequence). This CDR3 comprises 15 residues. The V gene end was trimmed by 5 bases and the J gene end by 3 bases; junction bases not matched to a gene: 6.

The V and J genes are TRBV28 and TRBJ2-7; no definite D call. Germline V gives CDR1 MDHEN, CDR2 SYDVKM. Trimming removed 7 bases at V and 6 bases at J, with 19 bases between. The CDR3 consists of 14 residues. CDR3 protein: CASNTPPQPGEQYF. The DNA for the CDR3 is TGTGCCAGCAACACGCCCCCTCAACCGGGCGAGCAGTACTTC.

The CDR3 sequence is CASRPPGQGLVPYF. CDR3 nucleotides: TGTGCCAGCAGACCCCCGGGACAGGGCCTAGTACCGTACTTC. The V gene is TRBV28, the J gene TRBJ2-7; 9 positions agree with TRBD1. Germline V lookup: CDR1 MDHEN, CDR2 SYDVKM. The junction had 15 bases not matched to a gene; V was cut back by 6 bases and J by 12 bases. The CDR3 length is 14 residues.

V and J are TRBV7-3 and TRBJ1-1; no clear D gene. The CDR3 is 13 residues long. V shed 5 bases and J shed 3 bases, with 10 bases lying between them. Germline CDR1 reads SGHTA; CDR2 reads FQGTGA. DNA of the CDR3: TGTGCCAGCAGCCCGACGAGTGACACTGAAGCTTTCTTT. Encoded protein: CASSPTSDTEAFF.

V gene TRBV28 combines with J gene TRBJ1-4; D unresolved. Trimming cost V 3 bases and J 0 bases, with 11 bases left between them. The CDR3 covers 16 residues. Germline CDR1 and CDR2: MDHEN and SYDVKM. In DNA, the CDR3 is TGTGCCAGCAGTTTCAAGGGAGCGGCAACTAATGAAAAACTGTTTTTT. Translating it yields CASSFKGAATNEKLFF.

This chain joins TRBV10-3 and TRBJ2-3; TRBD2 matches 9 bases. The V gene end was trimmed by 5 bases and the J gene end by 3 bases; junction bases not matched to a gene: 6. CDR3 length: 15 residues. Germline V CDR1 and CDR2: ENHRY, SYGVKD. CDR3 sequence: CAISKQAGGTDTQYF. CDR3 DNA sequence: TGTGCCATCAGTAAACAAGCGGGAGGAACAGATACGCAGTATTTT.

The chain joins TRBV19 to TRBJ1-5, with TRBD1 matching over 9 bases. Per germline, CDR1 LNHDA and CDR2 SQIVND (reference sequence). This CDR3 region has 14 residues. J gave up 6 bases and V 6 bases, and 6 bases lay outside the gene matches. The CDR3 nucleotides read TGTGCCAGTAGAACAGGGGGCTTAGGTCAGCCCCAGCATTTT. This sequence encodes CASRTGGLGQPQHF.

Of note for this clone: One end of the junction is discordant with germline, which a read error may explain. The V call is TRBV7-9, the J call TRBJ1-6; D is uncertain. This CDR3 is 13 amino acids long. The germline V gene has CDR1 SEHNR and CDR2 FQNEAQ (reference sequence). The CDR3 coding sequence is TGTGCCAGCAGGCCCACGGGGAATTCCCCCCTCCACTTT. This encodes CASRPTGNSPLHF.

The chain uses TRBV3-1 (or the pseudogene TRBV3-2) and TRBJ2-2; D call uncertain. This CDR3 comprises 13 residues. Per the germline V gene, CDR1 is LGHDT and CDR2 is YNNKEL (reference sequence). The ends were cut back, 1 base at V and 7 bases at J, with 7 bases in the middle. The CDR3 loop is CASSQAPFGELFF. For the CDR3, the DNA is TGTGCCAGCAGCCAAGCCCCATTCGGGGAGCTGTTTTTT.

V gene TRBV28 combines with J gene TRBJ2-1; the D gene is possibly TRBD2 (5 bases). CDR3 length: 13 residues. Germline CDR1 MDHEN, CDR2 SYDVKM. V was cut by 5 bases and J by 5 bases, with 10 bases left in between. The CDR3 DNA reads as TGTGCCAGCAGTGGAGGCCTCGACAATGAGCAGTTCTTC. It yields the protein CASSGGLDNEQFF.

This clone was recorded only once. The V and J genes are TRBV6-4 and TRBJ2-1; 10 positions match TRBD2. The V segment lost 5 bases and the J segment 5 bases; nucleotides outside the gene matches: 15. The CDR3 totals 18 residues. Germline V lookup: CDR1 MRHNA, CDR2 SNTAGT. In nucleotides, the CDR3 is TGTGCCAGCAGTATATCACTAGCGGGATCTGGCGCACACAATGAGCAGTTCTTC. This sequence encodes CASSISLAGSGAHNEQFF.

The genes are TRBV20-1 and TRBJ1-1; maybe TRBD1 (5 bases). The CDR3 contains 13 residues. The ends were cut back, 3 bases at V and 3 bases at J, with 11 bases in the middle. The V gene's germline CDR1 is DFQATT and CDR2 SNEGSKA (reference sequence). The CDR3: CSASRGGDTEAFF. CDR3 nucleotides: TGCAGTGCTAGTAGGGGAGGGGACACTGAAGCTTTCTTT.

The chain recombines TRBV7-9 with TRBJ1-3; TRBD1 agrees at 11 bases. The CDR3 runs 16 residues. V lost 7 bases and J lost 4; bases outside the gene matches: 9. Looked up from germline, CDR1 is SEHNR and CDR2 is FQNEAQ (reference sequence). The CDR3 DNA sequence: TGTGCCAGCACCATTCTGGACAGGGGGCTCGGAAACACCATATATTTT. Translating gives CASTILDRGLGNTIYF.

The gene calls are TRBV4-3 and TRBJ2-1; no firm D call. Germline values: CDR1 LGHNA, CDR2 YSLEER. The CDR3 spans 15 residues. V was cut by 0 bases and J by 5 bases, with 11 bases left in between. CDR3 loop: CASSQEQNFDNEQFF. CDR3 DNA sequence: TGCGCCAGCAGCCAAGAACAAAACTTTGACAATGAGCAGTTCTTC.

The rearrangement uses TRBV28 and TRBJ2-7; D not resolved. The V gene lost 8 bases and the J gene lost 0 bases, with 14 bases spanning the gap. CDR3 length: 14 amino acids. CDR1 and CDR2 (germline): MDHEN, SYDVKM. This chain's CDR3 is CASGNSDLSYEQYF. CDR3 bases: TGTGCCAGCGGGAACTCAGACCTCTCCTACGAGCAGTACTTC.

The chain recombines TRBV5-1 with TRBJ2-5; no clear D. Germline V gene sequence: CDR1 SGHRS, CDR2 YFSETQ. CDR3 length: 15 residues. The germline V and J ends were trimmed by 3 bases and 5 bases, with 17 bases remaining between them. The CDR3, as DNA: TGCGCCAGCAGCTCGAATCCGTTCGATCAGGAGACCCAGTACTTC. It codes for CASSSNPFDQETQYF.

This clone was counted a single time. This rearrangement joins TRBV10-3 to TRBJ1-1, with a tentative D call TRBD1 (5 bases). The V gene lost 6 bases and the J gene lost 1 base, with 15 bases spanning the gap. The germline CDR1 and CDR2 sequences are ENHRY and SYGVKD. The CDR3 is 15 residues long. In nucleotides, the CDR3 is TGTGCCATCAGGGGGCTGGGAGAGACGAACACTGAAGCTTTCTTT. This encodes CAIRGLGETNTEAFF.

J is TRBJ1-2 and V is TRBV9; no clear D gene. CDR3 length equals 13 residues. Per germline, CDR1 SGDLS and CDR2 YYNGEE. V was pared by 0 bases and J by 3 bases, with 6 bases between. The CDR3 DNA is TGTGCCAGCAGCGTAGCTTCCGACTATGGCTACACCTTC. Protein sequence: CASSVASDYGYTF. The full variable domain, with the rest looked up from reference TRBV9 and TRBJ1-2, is DSGVTQTPKHLITATGQRVTLRCSPRSGDLSVYWYQQSLDQGLQFLIQYYNGEERAKGNILERFSAQQFPDLHSELNLSSLELGDSALYFCASSVASDYGYTFGSGTRLTVV.